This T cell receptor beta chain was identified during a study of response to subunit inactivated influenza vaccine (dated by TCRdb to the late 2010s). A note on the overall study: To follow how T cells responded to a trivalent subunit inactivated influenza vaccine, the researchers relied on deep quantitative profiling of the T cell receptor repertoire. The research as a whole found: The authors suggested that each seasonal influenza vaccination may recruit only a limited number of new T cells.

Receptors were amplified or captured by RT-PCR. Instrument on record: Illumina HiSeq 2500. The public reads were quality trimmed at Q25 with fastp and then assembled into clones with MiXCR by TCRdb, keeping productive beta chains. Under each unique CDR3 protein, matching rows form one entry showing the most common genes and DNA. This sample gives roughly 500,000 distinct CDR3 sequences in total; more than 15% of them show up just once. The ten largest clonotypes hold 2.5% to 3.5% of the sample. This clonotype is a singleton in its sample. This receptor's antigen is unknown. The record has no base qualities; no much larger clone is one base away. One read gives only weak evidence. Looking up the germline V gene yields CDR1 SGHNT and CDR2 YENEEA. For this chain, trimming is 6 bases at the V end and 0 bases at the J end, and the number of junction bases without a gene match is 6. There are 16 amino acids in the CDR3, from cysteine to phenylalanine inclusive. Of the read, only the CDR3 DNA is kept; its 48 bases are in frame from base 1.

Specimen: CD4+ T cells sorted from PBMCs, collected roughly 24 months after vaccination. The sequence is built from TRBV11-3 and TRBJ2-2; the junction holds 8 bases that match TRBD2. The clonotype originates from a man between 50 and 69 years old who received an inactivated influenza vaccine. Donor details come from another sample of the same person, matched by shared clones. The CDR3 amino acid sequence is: CASSPGGTANTGELFF. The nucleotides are TGTGCCAGCAGTCCGGGGGGGACCGCGAACACCGGGGAGCTGTTTTTT.